These 27 T cell receptor beta chains came from one sample sequenced in a study of T-cell memory formation after mild COVID-19. A single record per CDR3 protein comes from TCRdb applying MiXCR to the 5' RACE reads. The profile shows roughly 180,000 distinct CDR3 sequences, 11% of them singletons. Sequencing was performed on PBMCs or a T cell subset sorted from them (not recorded which). The receptors derive from a young man who had mild COVID-19 (a few samples of this study predate the infection). Cell type and time point are not known.

This clonotype was picked up many times. V gene TRBV5-1 combines with J gene TRBJ2-1, with D maybe TRBD2 (7 bases). V lost 5 bases and J 8 bases, leaving 29 bases between the germline ends. The CDR3 loop spans 18 amino acids. Germline CDR1 SGHRS, CDR2 YFSETQ. CDR3 amino acids: CASSQRRPGGDWGDEQFF. CDR3 nucleotide sequence: TGCGCCAGCAGTCAACGGCGTCCGGGGGGCGACTGGGGGGATGAGCAGTTCTTC.

The CDR3 DNA is TGCAGTGCTAGAGATAGGGGACAGGGAAGCTCCTATAATTCACCCCTCCACTTT. Translated, it gives CSARDRGQGSSYNSPLHF. This chain links TRBV20-1 with TRBJ1-6; 9 nucleotides agree with TRBD1. This CDR3 has 18 amino acids. Germline CDR1 DFQATT, CDR2 SNEGSKA (reference sequence). The junction had 6 bases not matched to a gene; V was cut back by 0 bases and J by 0 bases.

This chain joins TRBV24-1 and TRBJ1-6, with D possibly TRBD1 on 5 matching bases. Germline CDR1 is KGHDR and CDR2 is SFDVKD. Trimming stripped 3 bases from V and 10 bases from J, with 9 bases between. The CDR3 spans 13 residues. The chain's CDR3 is CATSDDGGSPLHF. The DNA of the CDR3 is TGTGCCACCAGTGATGACGGGGGATCACCCCTCCACTTT.

The table lists this clonotype with a few counts. This sequence joins TRBV5-1 and TRBJ1-6, with D possibly TRBD1 on 6 matching bases. Germline CDR1 is SGHRS and CDR2 is YFSETQ. There are 15 residues in the CDR3. V was shortened by 0 bases and J by 6 bases, with 10 bases between the two germline ends. For the CDR3, the DNA is TGCGCCAGCAGCTTGGAGGGACAACGTAATTCACCCCTCCACTTT. This codes for CASSLEGQRNSPLHF.

At least ten counts were recorded for this clonotype. The V call is TRBV6-6, the J call TRBJ2-3, with 10 bases lining up with TRBD2. Germline-derived CDR1 and CDR2 are MNHNY and SVGAGI (reference sequence). The CDR3 extends over 16 amino acids. With 6 bases clipped from V and 6 bases from J, the junction kept 12 bases outside the gene matches. CDR3 loop: CASSPTLAGNLDTQYF. The CDR3 DNA reads as TGTGCCAGCAGCCCAACACTAGCGGGGAATCTGGATACGCAGTATTTT.

This clonotype was counted only a few times. The chain has TRBV7-2 and TRBJ1-1; 7 bases map to TRBD1. This CDR3 is built from 14 residues. Germline lookup yields CDR1 SGHTA and CDR2 FQGNSA. Trimming removed 5 bases from V and 5 bases from J; junction bases left unmatched: 8. CDR3 DNA sequence: TGTGCCAGCAGCACAAGGGACAGCCTGACTGAAGCTTTCTTT. Protein sequence: CASSTRDSLTEAFF.

The chain is built from TRBV4-3 and TRBJ2-1, with 12 positions matching TRBD2. Per the germline V gene, CDR1 is LGHNA and CDR2 is YSLEER. CDR3 length: 15 amino acids. J was trimmed by 8 bases and V by 4 bases; bases with no gene match: 6. CDR3 sequence: CASSPRTSGVDEQFF. CDR3 sequence (DNA): TGCGCCAGCAGCCCCCGGACTAGCGGGGTGGATGAGCAGTTCTTC.

This clonotype has a count of ten or more. This sequence joins TRBV11-2 and TRBJ2-3; 8 nucleotides agree with TRBD2. The ends lost 1 base at V and 4 bases at J; junction bases unmatched: 1. Per the germline V gene, CDR1 is SGHAT and CDR2 is FQNNGV. The CDR3 contains 14 residues. The CDR3 DNA reads as TGTGCCAGCAGCTTAGCGGGGGGGCCAGATACGCAGTATTTT. Residues: CASSLAGGPDTQYF. Complete variable domain (other parts from reference TRBV11-2 and TRBJ2-3): EAGVAQSPRYKIIEKRQSVAFWCNPISGHATLYWYQQILGQGPKLLIQFQNNGVVDDSQLPKDRFSAERLKGVDSTLKIQPAKLEDSAVYLCASSLAGGPDTQYFGPGTRLTVL.

This clonotype showed up just a few times. CDR3 in DNA: TGTGCCAGCAGCTTAGGGGGGAACTCTGGGGCCAACGTCCTGACTTTC. Translating it yields CASSLGGNSGANVLTF. This rearrangement joins TRBV7-2 to TRBJ2-6; either TRBD1 or TRBD2 may supply D (5 bases each). Germline CDR1 reads SGHTA; CDR2 reads FQGNSA. Trimming removed 1 base from V and 0 bases from J, with 7 bases in between. The CDR3 has 16 amino acids.

This chain connects TRBV7-9 to TRBJ2-1; D possibly matches TRBD1 or TRBD2 (5 bases each). With 5 bases removed from V and 4 bases from J, the gap between germline ends came to 15 bases. The CDR3 sequence is 15 residues long. CDR1 SEHNR and CDR2 FQNEAQ come from the germline V gene (reference sequence). The CDR3 loop reads CASSALGDGYNEQFF. CDR3 DNA: TGTGCCAGCAGCGCCCTGGGGGACGGATACAATGAGCAGTTCTTC.

This clonotype was counted a few times. The chain recombines TRBV20-1 with TRBJ2-1, with 7 bases matching TRBD2. With 2 bases clipped from V and 4 bases from J, the junction kept 5 bases outside the gene matches. The CDR3 spans 14 residues. Per the germline V gene, CDR1 is DFQATT and CDR2 is SNEGSKA (reference sequence). The CDR3 DNA follows: TGCAGTGCTAGATCTCGGGGGGTGTACAATGAGCAGTTCTTC. This encodes CSARSRGVYNEQFF.

The sample holds a few counts of this clonotype. The chain joins TRBV20-1 to TRBJ1-6; 7 nucleotides agree with TRBD1. V lost 7 bases, J lost 0 bases, and 6 bases stayed unmatched. The CDR3 has 15 amino acids. CDR1 is DFQATT, CDR2 SNEGSKA, per germline (reference sequence). The CDR3 bases are TGCAGTGTTAGGACAGGCGACTCCTATAATTCACCCCTCCACTTT. Translated: CSVRTGDSYNSPLHF.

This clonotype has only a few counts. The gene calls are TRBV9 and TRBJ2-5, with TRBD1 matching over 11 bases. Germline V gives CDR1 SGDLS, CDR2 YYNGEE. The CDR3 loop spans 15 amino acids. V was pared by 3 bases and J by 4 bases, with 5 bases of the junction left unmatched. CDR3 bases: TGTGCCAGCAGCGCTAGGACAGGGGGCGGAGAGACCCAGTACTTC. It yields the protein CASSARTGGGETQYF.

There are a few counts of this clonotype. The chain has TRBV12-3 or TRBV12-4 and TRBJ1-2; 7 bases are a match to TRBD1. The V gene end was trimmed by 8 bases and the J gene end by 8 bases; junction bases not matched to a gene: 8. This CDR3 region has 12 residues. CDR3 sequence: CASSRGASGYTF. The CDR3 nucleotides are TGTGCCAGCTCCAGGGGGGCGTCAGGCTACACCTTC.

This clonotype was observed a handful of times. The rearrangement links TRBV2 to TRBJ2-7, with D possibly called TRBD1 or TRBD2 (8 bases each). The CDR3 is made up of 15 amino acids. Germline V lookup: CDR1 SNHLY, CDR2 FYNNEI. V was pared by 7 bases and J by 2 bases, with 18 bases between. CDR3 nucleotides: TGTGCCAGCAAAGGACTAGCAGGGGGCGCCTACGAGCAGTACTTC. This gives the protein CASKGLAGGAYEQYF.

The sample holds a few counts of this clonotype. V is TRBV12-3 or TRBV12-4 and J is TRBJ2-5; possibly TRBD2 for D (5 bases). The ends were cut back, 5 bases at V and 5 bases at J, with 12 bases in the middle. CDR3 length equals 13 residues. The CDR3 reads CASSGSDRETQYF. CDR3 DNA: TGTGCCAGCAGTGGGAGTGATCGGGAGACCCAGTACTTC.

This clonotype was seen a handful of times. An end of the junction differs from the germline gene, which may be a read error. The V call is TRBV30, the J call TRBJ2-3, with TRBD1 as a possible D gene (6 bases). Germline V gene sequence: CDR1 GTSNPN, CDR2 SVGIG (reference sequence). The CDR3 runs to 13 residues. The CDR3 DNA reads as TGTGCCCGGAGAGGGGGACGCACAGATACGCAGTATTTT. Encoded protein: CARRGGRTDTQYF.

This clonotype has a handful of counts. The V and J genes are TRBV5-1 and TRBJ2-3, with a tentative D call TRBD1 (9 bases). V was pared by 9 bases and J by 0 bases, with 20 bases between. The CDR3 sequence is 16 residues long. The germline CDR1 and CDR2 sequences are SGHRS and YFSETQ. For the CDR3, the DNA is TGCGCCACCACGGGAGGGACAGGGACCAGCACAGATACGCAGTATTTT. Translating gives CATTGGTGTSTDTQYF.

The chain combines TRBV6-5 with TRBJ1-4; 10 bases match TRBD1. The ends lost 6 bases at V and 5 bases at J; junction bases unmatched: 9. This CDR3 comprises 16 residues. CDR1 is MNHEY and CDR2 is SVGAGI in the germline V gene. Here the CDR3 reads CASRRQGAKSNEKLFF. DNA for the CDR3: TGTGCCAGCAGACGACAGGGGGCGAAGTCGAATGAAAAACTGTTTTTT.

The CDR3 here is CASSLSERGVQETQYF. CDR3 sequence (DNA): TGCGCCAGCAGCTTGTCTGAACGAGGGGTCCAAGAGACCCAGTACTTC. V is TRBV5-1 and J is TRBJ2-5, with D perhaps TRBD1 or TRBD2 (5 bases each). The CDR3 totals 16 residues. Per germline, CDR1 SGHRS and CDR2 YFSETQ. V lost 1 base and J lost 1, with 14 bases in between.

In its sample, this clonotype was seen a few times. The chain joins TRBV5-1 to TRBJ2-5; 8 bases line up with TRBD1. The CDR3 extends over 14 amino acids. In germline, CDR1 is SGHRS, CDR2 YFSETQ. With V trimmed by 4 bases and J by 5 bases, 7 bases remained unmatched. Here the CDR3 DNA reads TGCGCCAGCAGCCTCGGACAGGGAGACGAGACCCAGTACTTC. As protein: CASSLGQGDETQYF.

The CDR3 DNA sequence: TGTGCCAGCGGGGGACAGAGCTCAGATACGCAGTATTTT. Translation: CASGGQSSDTQYF. This chain joins TRBV7-9 and TRBJ2-3; 7 nucleotides match TRBD1. This CDR3 contains 13 residues. J gave up 4 bases and V 8 bases, and 6 bases lay outside the gene matches. The germline CDR1 and CDR2 sequences are SEHNR and FQNEAQ (reference sequence).

CDR3 coding DNA: TGTGCCAGCGGCCGGGGGGGCCGGACCGGGGAGCTGTTTTTT. It encodes CASGRGGRTGELFF. The chain recombines TRBV5-5 with TRBJ2-2; 8 nucleotides align to TRBD2. J lost 5 bases, V lost 7 bases, and 7 bases had no gene match. Germline assignment: CDR1 SGHKS and CDR2 YYEKEE (reference sequence). The CDR3 consists of 14 residues. Complete variable domain (other parts from reference TRBV5-5 and TRBJ2-2): DAGVTQSPTHLIKTRGQQVTLRCSPISGHKSVSWYQQVLGQGPQFIFQYYEKEERGRGNFPDRFSARQFPNYSSELNVNALLLGDSALYLCASGRGGRTGELFFGEGSRLTVL.

The rearrangement joins TRBV7-3 to TRBJ2-1; 8 bases are a match to TRBD2. The trim removed 2 bases at V and 0 bases at J, leaving 9 bases unmatched. The germline CDR1 and CDR2 sequences are SGHTA and FQGTGA. This CDR3 is 18 amino acids long. The CDR3 loop reads CASSLGFGSGGSYNEQFF. The CDR3 DNA is TGTGCCAGCAGCTTAGGGTTTGGGAGCGGGGGCTCCTACAATGAGCAGTTCTTC.

The chain couples TRBV19 to TRBJ2-3; the D gene is possibly TRBD2 (6 bases). The germline V gene encodes CDR1 LNHDA and CDR2 SQIVND (reference sequence). The CDR3 length is 15 residues. Trimming pared 6 bases from V and 4 bases from J, leaving 17 bases between. This CDR3 is CASRRRAGAPDTQYF. The CDR3 DNA sequence: TGTGCCAGTAGGAGGAGGGCAGGAGCTCCAGATACGCAGTATTTT.

The J gene is TRBJ2-1, the V gene TRBV12-3 or TRBV12-4; D call uncertain. Trimming pared 7 bases from V and 0 bases from J, leaving 7 bases between. The CDR3 runs to 13 residues. As DNA, the CDR3 is TGTGCCAGCAAAGAGGACTCCTACAATGAGCAGTTCTTC. Its protein product is CASKEDSYNEQFF.

In this sample, this clonotype turned up a few times. The rearrangement links TRBV14 to TRBJ1-1; TRBD1 matches at 7 bases. There are 15 residues in the CDR3. Trimming removed 4 bases from V and 1 base from J; junction bases left unmatched: 6. The germline V gene has CDR1 SGHDN and CDR2 FVKESK. The CDR3 DNA is TGTGCCAGCAGCCCGCGACAGGGAGAGAACACTGAAGCTTTCTTT. This encodes CASSPRQGENTEAFF.